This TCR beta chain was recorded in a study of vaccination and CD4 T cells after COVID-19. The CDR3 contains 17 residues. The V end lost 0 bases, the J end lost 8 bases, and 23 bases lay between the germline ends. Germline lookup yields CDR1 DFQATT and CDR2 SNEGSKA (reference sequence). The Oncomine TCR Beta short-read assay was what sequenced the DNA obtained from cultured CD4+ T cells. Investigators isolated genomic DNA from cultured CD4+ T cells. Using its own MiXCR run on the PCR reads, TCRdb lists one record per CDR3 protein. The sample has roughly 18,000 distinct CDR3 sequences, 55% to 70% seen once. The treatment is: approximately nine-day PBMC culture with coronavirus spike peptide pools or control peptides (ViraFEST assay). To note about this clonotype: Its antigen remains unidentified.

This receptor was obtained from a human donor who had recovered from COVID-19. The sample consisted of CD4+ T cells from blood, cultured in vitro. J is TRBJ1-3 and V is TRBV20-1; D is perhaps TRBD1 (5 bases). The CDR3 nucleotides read TGCAGTGCTAGAGACGATAGGCGACAGAGGGAAAGGGACACCATATATTTT. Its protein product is CSARDDRRQRERDTIYF.